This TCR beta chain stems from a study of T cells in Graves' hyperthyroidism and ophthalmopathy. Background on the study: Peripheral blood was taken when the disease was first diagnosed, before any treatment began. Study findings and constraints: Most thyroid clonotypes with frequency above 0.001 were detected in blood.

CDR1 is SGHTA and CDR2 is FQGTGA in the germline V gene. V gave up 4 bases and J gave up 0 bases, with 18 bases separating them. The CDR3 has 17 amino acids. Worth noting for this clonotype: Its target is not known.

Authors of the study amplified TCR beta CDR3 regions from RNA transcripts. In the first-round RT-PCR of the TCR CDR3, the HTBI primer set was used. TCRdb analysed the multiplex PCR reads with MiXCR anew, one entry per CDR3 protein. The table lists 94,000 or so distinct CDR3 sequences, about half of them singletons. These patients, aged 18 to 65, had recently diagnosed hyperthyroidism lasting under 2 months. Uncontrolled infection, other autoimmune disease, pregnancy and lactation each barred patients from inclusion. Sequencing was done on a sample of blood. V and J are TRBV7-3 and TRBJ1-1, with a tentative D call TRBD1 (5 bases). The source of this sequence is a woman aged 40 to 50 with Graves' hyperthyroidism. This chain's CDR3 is CASSSAGRGGMNTEAFF. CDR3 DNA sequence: TGTGCCAGCAGCTCGGCCGGGCGGGGGGGGATGAACACTGAAGCTTTCTTT.